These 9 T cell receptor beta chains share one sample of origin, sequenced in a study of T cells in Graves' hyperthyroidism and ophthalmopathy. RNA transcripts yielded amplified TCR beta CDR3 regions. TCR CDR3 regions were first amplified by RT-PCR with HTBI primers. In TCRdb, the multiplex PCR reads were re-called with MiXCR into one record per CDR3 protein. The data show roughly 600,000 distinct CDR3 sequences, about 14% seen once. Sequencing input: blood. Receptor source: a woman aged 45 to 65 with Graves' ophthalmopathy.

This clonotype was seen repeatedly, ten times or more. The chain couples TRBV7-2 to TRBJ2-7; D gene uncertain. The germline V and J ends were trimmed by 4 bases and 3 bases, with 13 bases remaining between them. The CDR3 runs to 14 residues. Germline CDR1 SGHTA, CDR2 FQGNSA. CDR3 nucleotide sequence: TGTGCCAGCAGCTATCCCCCCGTTGGCTACGAGCAGTACTTC. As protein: CASSYPPVGYEQYF. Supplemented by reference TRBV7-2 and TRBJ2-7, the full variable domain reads GAGVSQSPSNKVTEKGKDVELRCDPISGHTALYWYRQSLGQGLEFLIYFQGNSAPDKSGLPSDRFSAERTGGSVSTLTIQRTQQEDSAVYLCASSYPPVGYEQYFGPGTRLTVT.

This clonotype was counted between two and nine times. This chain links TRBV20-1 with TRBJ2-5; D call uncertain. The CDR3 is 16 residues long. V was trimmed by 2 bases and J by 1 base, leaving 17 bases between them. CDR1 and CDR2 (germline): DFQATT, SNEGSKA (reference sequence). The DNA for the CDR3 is TGCAGTGCTAGACCTTCTACTGACTGGGCCCAAGAGACCCAGTACTTC. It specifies CSARPSTDWAQETQYF.

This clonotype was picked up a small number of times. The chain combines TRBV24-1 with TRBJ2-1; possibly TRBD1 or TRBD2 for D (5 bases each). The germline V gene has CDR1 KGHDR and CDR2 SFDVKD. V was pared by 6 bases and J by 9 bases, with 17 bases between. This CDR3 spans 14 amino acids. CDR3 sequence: CATSHGAPPLEQFF. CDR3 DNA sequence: TGTGCCACCAGTCACGGGGCGCCCCCTCTTGAGCAGTTCTTC.

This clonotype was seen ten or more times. The CDR3 region has the DNA TGCAGCGTTGCCCCAGGGGGGTGGACTGAAGCTTTCTTT. Encoded protein: CSVAPGGWTEAFF. This chain joins TRBV29-1 and TRBJ1-1; 7 bases agree with TRBD1. J lost 5 bases, V lost 4 bases, and 7 bases had no gene match. Looked up from germline, CDR1 is SQVTM and CDR2 is ANQGSEA. The CDR3 extends over 13 amino acids.

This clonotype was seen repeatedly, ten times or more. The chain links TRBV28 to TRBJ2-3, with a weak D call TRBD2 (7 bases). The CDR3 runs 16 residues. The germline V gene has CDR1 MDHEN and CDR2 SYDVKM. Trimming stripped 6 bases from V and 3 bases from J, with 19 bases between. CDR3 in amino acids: CASRPMRGGGTDTQYF. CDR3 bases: TGTGCCAGCAGACCCATGAGGGGGGGTGGGACAGATACGCAGTATTTT.

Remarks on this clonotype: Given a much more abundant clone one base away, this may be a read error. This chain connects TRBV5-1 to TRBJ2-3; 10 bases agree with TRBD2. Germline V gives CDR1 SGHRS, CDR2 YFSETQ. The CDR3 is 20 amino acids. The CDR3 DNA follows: TGCACCAGCAGCTTGGTCTCTAGCGGGAGCATACCATCTAGCACAGATACGCAGTATTTT. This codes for CTSSLVSSGSIPSSTDTQYF.

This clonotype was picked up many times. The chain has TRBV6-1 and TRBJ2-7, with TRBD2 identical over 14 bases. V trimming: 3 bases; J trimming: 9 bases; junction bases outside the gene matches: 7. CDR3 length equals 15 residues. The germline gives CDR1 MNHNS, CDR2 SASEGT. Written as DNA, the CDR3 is TGTGCCAGCAGTGACGGGACTAGCGGGAGTCGGGCGCAGTACTTC. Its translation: CASSDGTSGSRAQYF.

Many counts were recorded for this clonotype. CDR3 amino acids: CAWNEGMTGNTIYF. The CDR3 nucleotides are TGTGCCTGGAATGAGGGCATGACTGGAAACACCATATATTTT. The rearrangement uses TRBV30 and TRBJ1-3; D unresolved. This CDR3 is built from 14 residues. Trimming stripped 4 bases from V and 2 bases from J, with 12 bases between. The germline V gene encodes CDR1 GTSNPN and CDR2 SVGIG (reference sequence).

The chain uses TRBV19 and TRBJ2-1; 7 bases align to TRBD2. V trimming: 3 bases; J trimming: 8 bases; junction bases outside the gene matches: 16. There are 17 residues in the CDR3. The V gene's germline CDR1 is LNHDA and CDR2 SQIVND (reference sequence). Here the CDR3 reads CASSISGLREMLDEQFF. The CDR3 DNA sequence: TGTGCCAGTAGTATCAGTGGCTTGCGGGAGATGTTAGATGAGCAGTTCTTC. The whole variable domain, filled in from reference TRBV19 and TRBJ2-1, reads DGGITQSPKYLFRKEGQNVTLSCEQNLNHDAMYWYRQDPGQGLRLIYYSQIVNDFQKGDIAEGYSVSREKKESFPLTVTSAQKNPTAFYLCASSISGLREMLDEQFFGPGTRLTVL.